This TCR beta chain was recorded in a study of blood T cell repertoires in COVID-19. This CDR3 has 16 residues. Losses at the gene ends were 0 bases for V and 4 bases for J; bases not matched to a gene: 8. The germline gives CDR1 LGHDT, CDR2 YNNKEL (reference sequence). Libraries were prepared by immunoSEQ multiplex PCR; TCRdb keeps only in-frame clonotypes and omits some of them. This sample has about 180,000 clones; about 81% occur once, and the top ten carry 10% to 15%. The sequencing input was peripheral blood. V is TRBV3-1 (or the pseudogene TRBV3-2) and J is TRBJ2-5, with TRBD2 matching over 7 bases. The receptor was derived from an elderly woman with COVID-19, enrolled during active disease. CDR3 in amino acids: CASSQEFEGGPETQYF. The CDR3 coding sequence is TGTGCCAGCAGCCAAGAGTTTGAGGGAGGGCCAGAGACCCAGTACTTC.